This entry describes one TCR beta chain. The CDR3 sequence is 15 residues long. The germline V gene has CDR1 SGHTA and CDR2 FQGNSA. The V gene lost 1 base and the J gene lost 6 bases, with 10 bases spanning the gap. Sequencing used immunoSEQ multiplex PCR; TCRdb keeps in-frame clones, though not all of them. Of 200,000 or so clones in the sample, just under 85% were seen once. This sample was taken from a study of blood T cell repertoires in COVID-19. Study information: Donors in the United States, Italy and Spain gave samples during acute or convalescent COVID-19. T cells, B-cell-depleted T cells, or PBMCs supplied cDNA or gDNA.

Enrolment of Seattle patients took place during active infection, and they were followed longitudinally. The sequence derives from a man aged 55 to 70 with COVID-19, enrolled during active disease. This chain uses TRBV7-2 with TRBJ1-6; D remains ambiguous. Material for sequencing was peripheral blood. The CDR3 sequence: CASSLEYSLNSPLHF. The CDR3 region has the DNA TGTGCCAGCAGCTTAGAGTACAGTCTTAATTCACCCCTCCACTTT.